A single sample gave rise to the 12 T cell receptor beta chains below, sequenced in a study of radiotherapy plus CTLA-4 blockade in lung cancer. Profiling relied on immunoSEQ multiplex PCR, and the TCRdb table lists in-frame clones only, not all of them. The repertoire consists of about 110,000 clones, with 85% to 90% occurring once and the leading ten covering 2% to 2.5%. The sequencing here drew on peripheral blood, taken from a patient treated with radiotherapy plus ipilimumab. All receptors come from a human donor with non-small cell lung cancer that progressed on radiotherapy plus ipilimumab. Some clones in this sample may be carry-over from other donors' samples.

The chain uses TRBV19 and TRBJ1-2, with TRBD1 identical over 11 bases. V shed 8 bases and J 3 bases; nucleotides not matched to a gene: 17. The CDR3 runs 18 residues. Germline V lookup: CDR1 LNHDA, CDR2 SQIVND (reference sequence). The CDR3 nucleotides are TGTGCCAGTTTACGGACAGGGGGCTTGCTTTCGCGGGACTATGGCTACACCTTC. Translating gives CASLRTGGLLSRDYGYTF.

Only a few counts were recorded for this clone. Other DNA sequences in this sample translate to the same CDR3. The chain uses TRBV5-1 and TRBJ2-5; the D is unclear. This CDR3 is 11 amino acids long. Trimming pared 2 bases from V and 1 base from J, leaving 0 bases between. CDR1 SGHRS and CDR2 YFSETQ come from the germline V gene. The CDR3 DNA follows: TGCGCCAGCAGCTTCCAAGAGACCCAGTACTTC. Its protein is CASSFQETQYF.

This chain uses TRBV11-2 with TRBJ2-7, with a tentative D call TRBD1 (5 bases). The V end was cut by 1 base, the J end by 3 bases, with 10 bases between. Germline V CDR1 and CDR2: SGHAT, FQNNGV. The CDR3 is made up of 14 amino acids. CDR3 nucleotide sequence: TGTGCCAGCAGCTTAGTGGGGCACCTCTACGAGCAGTACTTC. It is translated as CASSLVGHLYEQYF.

The chain combines TRBV18 with TRBJ1-5; D may be TRBD1 (6 bases). This CDR3 is 16 amino acids long. CDR1 is KGHSH and CDR2 is LQKENI in the germline V gene. The germline V and J ends were trimmed by 3 bases and 1 base, with 13 bases remaining between them. CDR3 DNA sequence: TGTGCCAGCTCACCCCAGGGACAAGCCAGCAATCAGCCCCAGCATTTT. It translates to CASSPQGQASNQPQHF.

This chain links TRBV5-1 with TRBJ1-1; 8 bases agree with TRBD1. V shed 0 bases and J 5 bases; nucleotides not matched to a gene: 6. This CDR3 is built from 15 residues. The germline gives CDR1 SGHRS, CDR2 YFSETQ. In DNA form, the CDR3 reads TGCGCCAGCAGCTTGGATCAGGGGGCCTGGACTGAAGCTTTCTTT. This codes for CASSLDQGAWTEAFF.

This chain connects TRBV5-8 to TRBJ2-7; tentatively, D is TRBD2 (7 bases). This CDR3 is built from 15 residues. V was clipped by 4 bases and J by 5 bases, with 19 bases between them. In germline, CDR1 is SGHTS, CDR2 YDEGEE. CDR3 in DNA: TGTGCCAGCAGCGCGGGGGCTAGTTTTATCCACGAGCAGTACTTC. Encoded protein: CASSAGASFIHEQYF.

V is TRBV5-1 and J is TRBJ1-5, with 10 bases fitting TRBD1. CDR1 and CDR2 from the germline V gene are SGHRS and YFSETQ. The CDR3 sequence is 16 residues long. Unmatched junction bases numbered 17, after V lost 6 bases and J lost 11 bases. CDR3 DNA: TGCGCCAGCAATCCACCCGGACAGGGGGTCTCCTTGGCCCAGCATTTT. Translated, it gives CASNPPGQGVSLAQHF.

The V gene is TRBV11-2, the J gene TRBJ1-2; D uncertain. The germline V gene encodes CDR1 SGHAT and CDR2 FQNNGV. The germline V and J ends were trimmed by 5 bases and 4 bases, with 11 bases remaining between them. CDR3 size: 13 residues. CDR3 in DNA: TGTGCCAGCAGCGCCCGACGGTTCTATGGCTACACCTTC. Translation: CASSARRFYGYTF.

V usage is TRBV5-4 and J usage is TRBJ2-6, with D possibly being TRBD2 (6 bases). The CDR3 has 15 amino acids. The germline V gene has CDR1 SGHNT and CDR2 YYREEE (reference sequence). V was trimmed by 7 bases and J by 0 bases, leaving 11 bases between them. CDR3 sequence: CASLGGSSGANVLTF. CDR3 coding DNA: TGTGCCAGCCTCGGGGGTAGCTCTGGGGCCAACGTCCTGACTTTC.

This clone occurred once. The V gene is TRBV29-1, the J gene TRBJ2-7, with D tentatively TRBD1 or TRBD2 (6 bases each). CDR1 and CDR2 from the germline V gene are SQVTM and ANQGSEA. V lost 3 bases to trimming and J lost 7 bases, with 13 bases between them. The CDR3 contains 12 residues. As DNA, the CDR3 is TGCAGCGTTGATAAGGGGGGTTTGGAGCAGTACTTC. Translation gives CSVDKGGLEQYF.

The chain is built from TRBV7-2 and TRBJ1-3; D call uncertain. CDR1 and CDR2 from the germline V gene are SGHTA and FQGNSA. V was pared by 4 bases and J by 7 bases, with 11 bases between. The CDR3 extends over 13 amino acids. CDR3 sequence: CASSSQVRNTIYF. DNA of the CDR3: TGTGCCAGCAGCTCCCAGGTCAGGAACACCATATATTTT.

The chain is built from TRBV18 and TRBJ1-2; D is ambiguous. Trimming stripped 2 bases from V and 4 bases from J, with 11 bases between. CDR3 length equals 14 residues. Germline V CDR1 and CDR2: KGHSH, LQKENI. CDR3 region: CASSPLPSSYGYTF. In DNA form, the CDR3 reads TGTGCCAGCTCACCATTACCCAGTTCCTATGGCTACACCTTC.